This passage covers 30 T cell receptor beta chains from one sample sequenced in a study of T cells in women clearing cervical HPV infection. Repertoires were generated with immunoSEQ multiplex PCR, while TCRdb's copy carries only in-frame clones and drops some. Recorded for this sample: some 20,000 clones. Sequencing used blood buffy coat. The receptors shown here come from a woman between 18 and 69 years old with a cervical HPV16 infection that either progressed to CIN3+ or cleared (not recorded which).

With regard to this clone: The CDR3 end falls 3 residues outside the read, so it is completed with the germline J gene. V and J are TRBV7-2 and TRBJ2-7, with D maybe TRBD1 (6 bases). Deletions cut 4 bases from V and 0 bases from J, with 10 bases between. The CDR3 covers 14 residues. The germline V gene encodes CDR1 SGHTA and CDR2 FQGNSA. The sequenced CDR3 bases are TGTGCCAGCAGCTCCCGGACAGTCTCCTACGAG. As protein: CASSSRTVSYE. The complete CDR3 protein is CASSSRTVSYEQYF.

As for this clone: The sequence runs out 3 residues before the end of the CDR3; the remainder is reconstructed from the germline J gene. The V call is TRBV2, the J call TRBJ2-1; TRBD1 might be the D (7 bases). The CDR3 is 15 amino acids. CDR1 and CDR2 (germline): SNHLY, FYNNEI. The ends were cut back, 2 bases at V and 0 bases at J, with 8 bases in the middle. Incomplete CDR3 DNA: TGTGCCAGCAGTGAACAGGGGGGCTCCTACAATGAG. Translation: CASSEQGGSYNE. The entire CDR3 sequence reads CASSEQGGSYNEQFF.

Of note for this clone: The missing CDR3 end, 3 residues past where the read stops, is filled in from the germline J gene. This chain joins TRBV6-1 and TRBJ2-7; tentative D call: TRBD1 (6 bases). Per germline, CDR1 MNHNS and CDR2 SASEGT. The length of the CDR3 is 15 residues. Trimming cost V 4 bases and J 0 bases, with 13 bases left between them. CDR3: CASSGRQVLSYEQYF. The part of the CDR3 DNA that was read is TGTGCCAGCAGTGGGCGACAGGTTCTCTCCTACGAG.

Note on this clone: With the read ending 3 residues before the CDR3 end, the germline J gene is used to fill in that end. The chain links TRBV5-1 to TRBJ1-2, with 9 bases aligning to TRBD1. Germline values: CDR1 SGHRS, CDR2 YFSETQ. CDR3 size: 14 residues. After removal of 2 bases from V and 4 bases from J, the junction contained 3 bases not matched to a gene. The CDR3 loop reads CASSLGTGLYGYTF. The sequenced part of the CDR3 DNA is TGCGCCAGCAGCTTAGGGACAGGGCTCTATGGC.

With regard to this clone: The junction differs from germline at one of its ends, possibly a read error. The missing CDR3 end, 3 residues past where the read stops, is filled in from the germline J gene. The chain combines TRBV2 with TRBJ1-3, with D tentatively TRBD1 (5 bases). Germline V gene lookup returns CDR1 SNHLY and CDR2 FYNNEI. The CDR3 runs to 15 residues. CDR3 protein: CASREGAFSGNTIYF. CDR3 DNA, as far as it was read: TGTGCCAGCAGGGAAGGGGCGTTCTCTGGAAACACC.

Comments on this clone: The read halts 3 residues ahead of the CDR3 end, with the missing end drawn from the germline J gene. The chain has TRBV11-1 and TRBJ2-5; perhaps TRBD1 as D (6 bases). Germline CDR1 and CDR2: SGHAT and FQDESV (reference sequence). V was clipped by 7 bases and J by 2 bases, with 14 bases between them. This CDR3 contains 14 residues. The CDR3 sequence is CASKSTGWQETQYF. The DNA read from the CDR3 is TGTGCCAGCAAATCAACAGGGTGGCAAGAGACC. The full variable domain, in which reference TRBV11-1 and TRBJ2-5 provide the parts outside the CDR3, is EAEVAQSPRYKITEKSQAVAFWCDPISGHATLYWYRQILGQGPELLVQFQDESVVDDSQLPKDRFSAERLKGVDSTLKIQPAELGDSAMYLCASKSTGWQETQYFGPGTRLLVL.

Notes on this clone: The sequenced fragment ends 3 residues before the CDR3 boundary, so the rest is inferred from the germline J gene. The chain couples TRBV7-2 to TRBJ1-2; possibly TRBD1 for D (6 bases). There are 14 residues in the CDR3. Germline CDR1 and CDR2: SGHTA and FQGNSA. The sequenced part of the CDR3 DNA is TGTGCCAGCAGCCTACTCAGGGGTTCCGGGGGC. Translating gives CASSLLRGSGG. In full, the CDR3 reads CASSLLRGSGGYTF.

Of note for this clone: The read halts 3 residues ahead of the CDR3 end, with the missing end drawn from the germline J gene. The chain is built from TRBV2 and TRBJ2-7; D uncertain. Trimming cost V 1 base and J 2 bases, with 9 bases left between them. The CDR3 spans 14 residues. CDR1 SNHLY and CDR2 FYNNEI come from the germline V gene. The DNA read from the CDR3 is TGTGCCAGCAGTGAAGTCGGCGGAGCCTACGAG. Translated, it gives CASSEVGGAYE. The complete CDR3 protein is CASSEVGGAYEQYF.

As regards this clone: Sequencing ends 3 residues short of the CDR3 end; the germline J gene provides the rest. This same CDR3 is encoded by further DNA sequences in the sample. The chain recombines TRBV2 with TRBJ2-3, with 7 bases matching TRBD2. Germline CDR1 SNHLY, CDR2 FYNNEI. This CDR3 region has 15 residues. V shed 8 bases and J 0 bases; nucleotides not matched to a gene: 8. CDR3 protein: CASEDAGASTDTQYF. The covered CDR3 bases are TGTGCCAGCGAGGATGCGGGAGCTAGCACAGATACG.

The part of the CDR3 DNA that was read is TGCAGTGCTAGAGGAGGAGGGGGCGTGCAGCCC. Protein product: CSARGGGGVQP. The whole CDR3 region reads CSARGGGGVQPQHF. The J gene is TRBJ1-5, the V gene TRBV20-1; 7 bases are shared with TRBD1. The CDR3 is cut off 3 residues early in the read; its end comes from the germline J gene. The germline CDR1 and CDR2 sequences are DFQATT and SNEGSKA (reference sequence). CDR3 length: 14 residues. J lost 7 bases, V lost 1 base, and 7 bases had no gene match.

As for this clone: The DNA ends 3 residues before the CDR3 does, and the rest of the CDR3 is filled in from the germline J gene. This chain joins TRBV12-3 or TRBV12-4 and TRBJ1-5; 8 bases match TRBD1. The CDR3 loop spans 15 amino acids. Trimming removed 6 bases from V and 6 bases from J; junction bases left unmatched: 10. The covered CDR3 bases are TGTGCCAGCAGGTCCGGGACAGGCCTTCGTCAGCCC. Protein: CASRSGTGLRQP. In full, the CDR3 is CASRSGTGLRQPQHF.

In the case of this clone: The read terminates 3 residues ahead of where the CDR3 ends, so the germline J gene completes it. This chain joins TRBV6-4 and TRBJ1-1, with a tentative D call TRBD1 (6 bases). Deletions cut 2 bases from V and 2 bases from J, with 15 bases between. CDR3 length: 16 amino acids. CDR1 and CDR2 (germline): MRHNA, SNTAGT. The chain's CDR3 is CASSDPRFRGNTEAFF. CDR3 bases read: TGTGCCAGCAGTGACCCCCGGTTCAGGGGAAACACTGAA.

In regard to this clone: Sequence at one end of the junction differs from germline and may be a read error. The read finishes 3 residues shy of the CDR3 end, and the germline J gene is used to complete it. V usage is TRBV4-2 and J usage is TRBJ2-3; 7 nucleotides line up with TRBD1. This CDR3 contains 16 residues. CDR1 and CDR2 (germline): LGHNA, YNFKEQ. CDR3 in amino acids: CASSQERQGGTDTQYF. The covered CDR3 bases are TGCGCCAGCAGCCAAGAAAGGCAGGGGGGCACAGATACG.

As concerns this clone: The CDR3 extends 3 residues past the end of the read, so its final part is completed from the germline J gene. The V call is TRBV12-5, the J call TRBJ1-5; the match to TRBD1 covers 10 bases. This CDR3 has 22 amino acids. V lost 0 bases to trimming and J lost 0 bases; unmatched junction nucleotides: 17. Germline V gene lookup returns CDR1 LGHNT and CDR2 FRNRAP. Here the CDR3 reads CASGLVFWGQGIRGFSNQPQHF. Partial CDR3 DNA: TGTGCTAGTGGTTTGGTATTTTGGGGACAGGGGATTAGGGGCTTTAGCAATCAGCCC.

For this clone: Germline and junction disagree at one end, which may indicate a read error. The read falls 3 residues short of the CDR3 end, and the missing part is taken from the germline J gene. This CDR3 is also generated by other DNA sequences in the sample. This rearrangement joins TRBV7-6 to TRBJ1-3; 9 bases agree with TRBD1. The CDR3 has 16 amino acids. Germline V gene lookup returns CDR1 SGHVS and CDR2 FNYEAQ. The DNA read from the CDR3 is TGTGCCAGCAGCGCGGGACAGGGTTTCACTGGAAACACA. This codes for CASSAGQGFTGNT. The complete CDR3 reads CASSAGQGFTGNTIYF. The whole variable domain, filled in from reference TRBV7-6 and TRBJ1-3, reads GAGVSQSPRYKVTKRGQDVALRCDPISGHVSLYWYRQALGQGPEFLTYFNYEAQQDKSGLPNDRFSAERPEGSISTLTIQRTEQRDSAMYRCASSAGQGFTGNTIYFGEGSWLTVV.

Notes on this clone: The observed sequence ends 3 residues before the CDR3 terminus, with the missing tail filled in from the germline J gene. The rearrangement joins TRBV4-1 to TRBJ1-1, with 8 positions matching TRBD1. The CDR3 length is 16 residues. The germline V gene has CDR1 MGHRA and CDR2 YSYEKL. Germline trimming cut 1 base from V and 0 bases from J; bases unmatched to any gene: 4. CDR3: CASSQGATGVNTEAFF. The DNA read from the CDR3 is TGCGCCAGCAGCCAAGGGGCGACAGGGGTGAACACTGAA.

A note on this clone: The sequence runs out 3 residues before the end of the CDR3; the remainder is reconstructed from the germline J gene. This chain uses TRBV2 with TRBJ1-2, with TRBD1 identical over 11 bases. Germline V gene lookup returns CDR1 SNHLY and CDR2 FYNNEI. The CDR3 covers 15 residues. The CDR3 spells CASSVTGTGGSDYTF. The sequenced CDR3 bases are TGTGCCAGCAGTGTTACCGGGACAGGGGGGTCCGAC. Together with reference TRBV2 and TRBJ1-2, the CDR3 gives the full variable domain: EPEVTQTPSHQVTQMGQEVILRCVPISNHLYFYWYRQILGQKVEFLVSFYNNEISEKSEIFDDQFSVERPDGSNFTLKIRSTKLEDSAMYFCASSVTGTGGSDYTFGSGTRLTVV.

Concerning this clone: The CDR3 end is not reached by the read, which stops 3 residues before it; the germline J gene fills it in. The chain employs TRBV2 and TRBJ2-6, with 10 bases lining up with TRBD1. The germline V gene encodes CDR1 SNHLY and CDR2 FYNNEI. V was clipped by 3 bases and J by 6 bases; unmatched bases: 8. The CDR3 is 17 residues long. The CDR3 region is CASSDPLRQGAANVLTF. The sequenced part of the CDR3 DNA is TGTGCCAGCAGTGACCCGCTCAGACAGGGGGCGGCCAACGTC.

CDR3 bases read: TGCAGTGCTAGTGTCTCCTCCGGGTCGTACTACGAG. It specifies CSASVSSGSYYE. In full, the CDR3 is CSASVSSGSYYEQYF. The chain combines TRBV20-1 with TRBJ2-7; D is uncertain. The read terminates 3 residues ahead of where the CDR3 ends, so the germline J gene completes it. The CDR3 runs 15 residues. The germline gives CDR1 DFQATT, CDR2 SNEGSKA (reference sequence). Trimming took 3 bases from V and 3 from J, leaving 18 bases between them.

As regards this clone: The read gets to within 3 residues of the CDR3 end, and the germline J gene fills in the rest. V and J are TRBV6-4 and TRBJ2-3; 11 bases line up with TRBD2. The CDR3 runs to 15 residues. Germline values: CDR1 MRHNA, CDR2 SNTAGT. The V segment lost 6 bases and the J segment 0 bases; nucleotides outside the gene matches: 2. The CDR3 region is CASSLAGGSTDTQYF. Incomplete CDR3 DNA: TGTGCCAGCAGCCTAGCGGGGGGTAGCACAGATACG.

Points on this clone: The sequence runs out 3 residues before the end of the CDR3; the remainder is reconstructed from the germline J gene. The genes are TRBV19 and TRBJ1-6; perhaps TRBD1 as D (6 bases). The CDR3 length is 14 residues. Germline CDR1 and CDR2: LNHDA and SQIVND (reference sequence). The ends were cut back, 4 bases at V and 3 bases at J, with 7 bases in the middle. The sequenced part of the CDR3 DNA is TGTGCCAGTAGTACAGGGGACTATAATTCACCC. Protein: CASSTGDYNSP. Given in full, the CDR3 is CASSTGDYNSPLHF.

Comment on this clone: The CDR3 goes on 3 residues after the read ends, and that part is filled in from the germline J gene. The V and J genes are TRBV7-2 and TRBJ1-4; TRBD1 matches 9 bases. The CDR3 sequence is 15 residues long. Germline lookup yields CDR1 SGHTA and CDR2 FQGNSA. J lost 8 bases, V lost 4 bases, and 8 bases had no gene match. CDR3 sequence: CASSSRTGVQEKLFF. The part of the CDR3 DNA that was read is TGTGCCAGCAGCTCCCGGACAGGGGTACAGGAAAAA.

About this clone: The read terminates 3 residues ahead of where the CDR3 ends, so the germline J gene completes it. The V and J genes are TRBV7-2 and TRBJ2-2, with D possibly being TRBD1 (6 bases). This CDR3 region has 15 residues. Germline V gene lookup returns CDR1 SGHTA and CDR2 FQGNSA. This CDR3 is CASSSQGSGANVLFF. The sequenced part of the CDR3 DNA is TGTGCCAGCAGCTCCCAGGGGTCTGGGGCCAACGTG.

The covered CDR3 bases are TGCGCCAGCAGCTTGGTCCTGCAGGGGTGGCAAGAGACC. It translates to CASSLVLQGWQET. The whole CDR3 protein reads CASSLVLQGWQETQYF. The V call is TRBV5-1, the J call TRBJ2-5; TRBD1 is a possible D gene (6 bases). The read ends 3 residues shy of where the CDR3 ends; the end is completed using the germline J gene. Germline V gene sequence: CDR1 SGHRS, CDR2 YFSETQ. The CDR3 consists of 16 residues. Between the trimmed V and J ends, which lost 0 bases and 2 bases, there was a span of 14 bases. The full variable domain, rest sourced from reference TRBV5-1 and TRBJ2-5, is KAGVTQTPRYLIKTRGQQVTLSCSPISGHRSVSWYQQTPGQGLQFLFEYFSETQRNKGNFPGRFSGRQFSNSRSEMNVSTLELGDSALYLCASSLVLQGWQETQYFGPGTRLLVL.

Comments on this clone: The sequence runs out 3 residues before the end of the CDR3; the remainder is reconstructed from the germline J gene. V is TRBV20-1 and J is TRBJ2-3; weak D call: TRBD1 (7 bases). CDR1 is DFQATT, CDR2 SNEGSKA, per germline (reference sequence). V lost 6 bases and J 3 bases, leaving 16 bases between the germline ends. This CDR3 is built from 14 residues. CDR3 loop: CSAIRGTATDTQYF. The CDR3 bases that were read are TGCAGTGCAATCCGCGGGACAGCAACAGATACG.

CDR3 bases read: TGTGCCAGCAGGGGCGGGGGGGCCTCCGAG. Amino acid sequence: CASRGGGASE. The whole CDR3 region reads CASRGGGASEQYF. J is TRBJ2-7 and V is TRBV6-2 or TRBV6-3, with 9 bases fitting TRBD2. The read ends 3 residues shy of where the CDR3 ends; the end is completed using the germline J gene. Germline V lookup: CDR1 MNHEY, CDR2 SVGEGT. The CDR3 runs 13 residues. After removal of 6 bases from V and 6 bases from J, the junction contained 6 bases not matched to a gene.

As concerns this clone: The read gets to within 3 residues of the CDR3 end, and the germline J gene fills in the rest. The chain combines TRBV5-1 with TRBJ2-7; unclear D gene. Trimming cost V 1 base and J 0 bases, with 14 bases left between them. Germline V CDR1 and CDR2: SGHRS, YFSETQ. The CDR3 has 16 residues. Incomplete CDR3 DNA: TGCGCCAGCAGCTTGTTTTCGGCAGGAGCCTCCTACGAG. Residues: CASSLFSAGASYE. The complete CDR3 reads CASSLFSAGASYEQYF.

Details on this clone: From the germline J gene comes the end of the CDR3, since the read stops 3 residues before it. V and J are TRBV4-2 and TRBJ1-2; 9 bases align to TRBD1. V lost 0 bases to trimming and J lost 1 base; unmatched junction nucleotides: 6. This CDR3 spans 17 amino acids. Germline V CDR1 and CDR2: LGHNA, YNFKEQ. CDR3 in amino acids: CASSQDPSGQGNYGYTF. The covered CDR3 bases are TGTGCCAGCAGCCAAGATCCCTCGGGACAGGGTAACTATGGC.

Concerning this clone: With the read ending 3 residues before the CDR3 end, the germline J gene is used to fill in that end. This chain links TRBV19 with TRBJ1-4, with D uncertain. The CDR3 has 15 residues. V lost 3 bases and J lost 5, with 13 bases in between. Germline CDR1 LNHDA, CDR2 SQIVND (reference sequence). CDR3 region: CASSMVGLENEKLFF. CDR3 bases read: TGTGCCAGTAGTATGGTAGGACTAGAAAATGAAAAA.

This chain's CDR3 is CASSILRGYGQYF. The DNA read from the CDR3 is TGTGCCAGTAGTATCCTCCGGGGATATGGT. This chain uses TRBV19 with TRBJ2-4, with D perhaps matching TRBD2 (5 bases). The missing CDR3 end, 3 residues past where the read stops, is filled in from the germline J gene. The CDR3 loop spans 13 amino acids. From germline, CDR1 is LNHDA and CDR2 SQIVND (reference sequence).